These 8 T cell receptor beta chains were sequenced from one sample in a study of T cells after posttransplantation cyclophosphamide. Produced via immunoSEQ multiplex PCR; TCRdb's table is partial and in-frame only. The table shows 45,000 to 60,000 clones, with roughly nine tenths occurring only once. Sequencing was performed on PBMCs. The receptor set was obtained from a woman aged 45-65 years in good health and a related stem cell transplant donor.

This chain joins TRBV15 and TRBJ1-3; a weak D match, TRBD1 (6 bases). CDR3 size: 15 residues. V lost 3 bases to trimming and J lost 2 bases, with 11 bases between them. The germline V gene has CDR1 LNHNV and CDR2 YYDKDF (reference sequence). CDR3 residues: CATSSLQGPGNTIYF. The CDR3 coding sequence is TGTGCCACCAGCAGCCTACAGGGACCTGGAAACACCATATATTTT.

Concerning this clone itself: Distinct nucleotide sequences in the sample also encode this CDR3. J is TRBJ1-6 and V is TRBV6-1; D not resolved. The CDR3 extends over 18 amino acids. The V end was cut by 4 bases, the J end by 0 bases, with 16 bases between. Germline CDR1 reads MNHNS; CDR2 reads SASEGT. The CDR3 region is CASSAVMAGSSYNSPLHF. In DNA form, the CDR3 reads TGTGCCAGCAGTGCAGTGATGGCGGGAAGCTCCTATAATTCACCCCTCCACTTT.

The chain recombines TRBV5-1 with TRBJ2-3; D is perhaps TRBD1 (6 bases). Between the trimmed V and J ends, which lost 4 bases and 2 bases, there was a span of 14 bases. Germline loops: CDR1 SGHRS, CDR2 YFSETQ. This CDR3 is 15 amino acids long. CDR3 sequence: CASSLNGQYTDTQYF. In DNA, the CDR3 is TGCGCCAGCAGCCTAAACGGACAGTACACAGATACGCAGTATTTT.

The chain employs TRBV7-8 and TRBJ1-6; perhaps TRBD1 as D (6 bases). The germline V gene has CDR1 SGHVS and CDR2 FQNEAQ. CDR3 size: 15 residues. The V and J ends lost 3 bases and 7 bases respectively, with 13 bases between them. The DNA of the CDR3 is TGTGCCAGCAGCTTTTGGACAGACGAAAATTCACCCCTCCACTTT. Translation: CASSFWTDENSPLHF.

This chain uses TRBV6-1 with TRBJ2-5, with 7 bases identical to TRBD2. The CDR3 loop spans 13 amino acids. The trim removed 6 bases at V and 7 bases at J, leaving 8 bases unmatched. CDR1 is MNHNS and CDR2 is SASEGT in the germline V gene. Written as DNA, the CDR3 is TGTGCCAGCAGGGCTAGCGGCGGGGGGACCCAGTACTTC. Protein sequence: CASRASGGGTQYF.

The chain links TRBV7-9 to TRBJ1-6; TRBD1 agrees at 8 bases. V gave up 2 bases and J gave up 0 bases; unmatched junction bases: 3. Germline V gives CDR1 SEHNR, CDR2 FQNEAQ (reference sequence). CDR3 length: 17 amino acids. The CDR3 protein is CASSLPGGNSYNSPLHF. CDR3 sequence (DNA): TGTGCCAGCAGCTTACCAGGGGGCAACTCCTATAATTCACCCCTCCACTTT.

V and J are TRBV9 and TRBJ2-7; D may be TRBD2 (5 bases). Trimming pared 0 bases from V and 5 bases from J, leaving 9 bases between. The CDR3 runs to 13 residues. Germline values: CDR1 SGDLS, CDR2 YYNGEE. The CDR3 spells CASSVGEGNEQYF. The CDR3 nucleotides read TGTGCCAGCAGCGTAGGTGAGGGTAACGAGCAGTACTTC.

V gene TRBV10-3 combines with J gene TRBJ1-2; 8 bases are shared with TRBD1. CDR3 length: 14 amino acids. The J segment lost 8 bases and the V segment lost 4 bases, leaving 9 bases of the junction unmatched. Per the germline V gene, CDR1 is ENHRY and CDR2 is SYGVKD. CDR3 protein: CAISGPDRGVGYTF. In DNA form, the CDR3 reads TGTGCCATCAGTGGCCCCGACAGGGGAGTGGGCTACACCTTC.